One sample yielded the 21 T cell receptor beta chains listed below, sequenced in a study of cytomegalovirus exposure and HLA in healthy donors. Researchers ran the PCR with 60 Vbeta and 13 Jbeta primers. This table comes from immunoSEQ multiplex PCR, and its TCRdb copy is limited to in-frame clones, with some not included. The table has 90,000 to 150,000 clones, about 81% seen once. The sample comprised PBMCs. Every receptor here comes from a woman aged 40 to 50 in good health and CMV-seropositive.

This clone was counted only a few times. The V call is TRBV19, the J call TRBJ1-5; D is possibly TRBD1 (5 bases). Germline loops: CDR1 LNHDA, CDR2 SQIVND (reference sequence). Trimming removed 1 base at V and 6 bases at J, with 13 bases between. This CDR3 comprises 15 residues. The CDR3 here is CASSIGGGEGQPQHF. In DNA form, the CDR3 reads TGTGCCAGTAGTATAGGGGGCGGAGAAGGTCAGCCCCAGCATTTT.

CDR3 nucleotides: TGTGCCAGCAGCCCCCGGGACAGCCTCTACAATGAGCAGTTCTTC. Translating gives CASSPRDSLYNEQFF. The chain couples TRBV7-9 to TRBJ2-1; 7 positions agree with TRBD1. V shed 5 bases, J shed 3 bases, and the junction held 7 bases outside the gene matches. The CDR3 runs to 15 residues. CDR1 and CDR2 from the germline V gene are SEHNR and FQNEAQ (reference sequence).

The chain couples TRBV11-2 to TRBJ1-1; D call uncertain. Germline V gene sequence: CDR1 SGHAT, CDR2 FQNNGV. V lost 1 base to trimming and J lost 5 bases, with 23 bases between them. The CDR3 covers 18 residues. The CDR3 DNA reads TGTGCCAGCAGCTTAGTTCCCCCCAATGCACCTCGGGTAACTGAAGCTTTCTTT. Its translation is CASSLVPPNAPRVTEAFF.

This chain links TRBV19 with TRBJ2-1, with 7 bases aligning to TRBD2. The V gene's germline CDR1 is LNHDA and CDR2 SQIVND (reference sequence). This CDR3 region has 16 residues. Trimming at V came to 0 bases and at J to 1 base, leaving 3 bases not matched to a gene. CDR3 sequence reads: CASSIERELSYNEQFF. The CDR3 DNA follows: TGTGCCAGTAGTATAGAGCGGGAGTTGTCCTACAATGAGCAGTTCTTC. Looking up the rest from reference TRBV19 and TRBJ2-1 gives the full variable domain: DGGITQSPKYLFRKEGQNVTLSCEQNLNHDAMYWYRQDPGQGLRLIYYSQIVNDFQKGDIAEGYSVSREKKESFPLTVTSAQKNPTAFYLCASSIERELSYNEQFFGPGTRLTVL.

Written as DNA, the CDR3 is TGTGCCAGCAGCGGCGACGAGGGCACCGGGGAGCTGTTTTTT. Residues: CASSGDEGTGELFF. The chain is built from TRBV9 and TRBJ2-2, with D maybe TRBD2 (5 bases). Trimming pared 3 bases from V and 4 bases from J, leaving 10 bases between. The CDR3 spans 14 residues. Germline CDR1 reads SGDLS; CDR2 reads YYNGEE.

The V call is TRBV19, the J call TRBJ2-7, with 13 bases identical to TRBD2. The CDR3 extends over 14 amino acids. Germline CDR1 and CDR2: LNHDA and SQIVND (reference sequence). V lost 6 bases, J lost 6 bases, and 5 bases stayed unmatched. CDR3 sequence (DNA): TGTGCCAGTAGCGGACTAGCGGGAGCAATCGAGCAGTACTTC. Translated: CASSGLAGAIEQYF. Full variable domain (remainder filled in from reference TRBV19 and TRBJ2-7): DGGITQSPKYLFRKEGQNVTLSCEQNLNHDAMYWYRQDPGQGLRLIYYSQIVNDFQKGDIAEGYSVSREKKESFPLTVTSAQKNPTAFYLCASSGLAGAIEQYFGPGTRLTVT.

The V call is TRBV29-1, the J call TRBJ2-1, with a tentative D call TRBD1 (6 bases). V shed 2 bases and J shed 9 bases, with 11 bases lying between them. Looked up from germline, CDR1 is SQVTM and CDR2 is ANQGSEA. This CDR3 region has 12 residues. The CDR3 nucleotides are TGCAGCGTTGAAAGGGGGATGGGTGAGCAGTTCTTC. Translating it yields CSVERGMGEQFF.

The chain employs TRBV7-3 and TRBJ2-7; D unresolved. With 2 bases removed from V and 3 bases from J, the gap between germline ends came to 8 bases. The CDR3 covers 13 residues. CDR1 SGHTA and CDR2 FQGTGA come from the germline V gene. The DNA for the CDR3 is TGTGCCAGCAGCTTAGGCAGGAACTACGAGCAGTACTTC. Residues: CASSLGRNYEQYF.

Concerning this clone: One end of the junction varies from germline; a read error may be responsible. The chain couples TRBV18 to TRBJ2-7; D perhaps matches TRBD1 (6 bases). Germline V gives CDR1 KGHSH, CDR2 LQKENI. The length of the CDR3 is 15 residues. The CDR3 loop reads CASSPIRGISDEQYF. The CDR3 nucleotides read TGTGCCAGCTCCCCGATTAGGGGGATCTCCGACGAGCAGTACTTC.

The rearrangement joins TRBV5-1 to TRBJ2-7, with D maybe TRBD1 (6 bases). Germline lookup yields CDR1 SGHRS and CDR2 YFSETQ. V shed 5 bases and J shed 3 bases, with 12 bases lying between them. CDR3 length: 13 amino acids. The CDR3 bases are TGCGCCAGCAGATTAGAGGGGGACTACGAGCAGTACTTC. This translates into CASRLEGDYEQYF.

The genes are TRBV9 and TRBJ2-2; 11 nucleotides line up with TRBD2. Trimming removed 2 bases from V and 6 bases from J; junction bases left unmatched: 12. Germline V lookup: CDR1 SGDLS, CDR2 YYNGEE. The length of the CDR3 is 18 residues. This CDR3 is CASSVATGGTSGPGELFF. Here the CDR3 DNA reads TGTGCCAGCAGCGTTGCCACAGGAGGGACTAGCGGCCCCGGGGAGCTGTTTTTT.

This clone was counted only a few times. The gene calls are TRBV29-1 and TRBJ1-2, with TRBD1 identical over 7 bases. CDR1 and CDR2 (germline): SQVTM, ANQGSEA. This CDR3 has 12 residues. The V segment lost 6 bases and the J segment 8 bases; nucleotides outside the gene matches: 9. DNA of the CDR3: TGCAGCGTCCTAATGACAGGGAAGGGCTACACCTTC. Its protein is CSVLMTGKGYTF.

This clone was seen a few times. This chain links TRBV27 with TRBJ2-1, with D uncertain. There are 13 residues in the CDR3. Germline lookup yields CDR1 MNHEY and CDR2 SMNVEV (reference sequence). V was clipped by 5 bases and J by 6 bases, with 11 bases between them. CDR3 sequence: CASSTMPRNEQFF. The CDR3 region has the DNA TGTGCCAGCAGTACAATGCCCCGCAATGAGCAGTTCTTC.

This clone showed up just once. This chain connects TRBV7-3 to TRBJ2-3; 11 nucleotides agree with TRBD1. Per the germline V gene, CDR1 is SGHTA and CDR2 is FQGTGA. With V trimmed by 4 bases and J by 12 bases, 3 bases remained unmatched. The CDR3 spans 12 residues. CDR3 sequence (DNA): TGTGCCAGCAGCTCGGACAGGGGGCTTCAGTATTTT. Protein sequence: CASSSDRGLQYF.

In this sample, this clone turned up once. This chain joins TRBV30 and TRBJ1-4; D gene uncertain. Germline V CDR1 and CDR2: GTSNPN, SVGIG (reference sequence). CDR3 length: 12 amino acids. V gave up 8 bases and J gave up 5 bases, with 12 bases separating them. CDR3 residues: CARGGPNEKLFF. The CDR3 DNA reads TGTGCCCGCGGAGGACCAAATGAAAAACTGTTTTTT.

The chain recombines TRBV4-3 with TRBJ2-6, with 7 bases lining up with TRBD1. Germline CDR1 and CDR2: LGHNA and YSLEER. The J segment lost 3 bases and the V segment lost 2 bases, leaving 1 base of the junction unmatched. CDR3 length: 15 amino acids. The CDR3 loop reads CASSQNRGGANVLTF. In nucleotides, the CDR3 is TGCGCCAGCAGCCAAAACAGGGGTGGGGCCAACGTCCTGACTTTC.

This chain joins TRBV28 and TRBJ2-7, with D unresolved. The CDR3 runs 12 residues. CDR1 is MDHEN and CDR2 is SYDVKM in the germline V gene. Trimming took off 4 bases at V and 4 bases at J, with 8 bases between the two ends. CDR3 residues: CASSSGRYEQYF. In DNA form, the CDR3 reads TGTGCCAGCAGTTCGGGTCGGTACGAGCAGTACTTC.

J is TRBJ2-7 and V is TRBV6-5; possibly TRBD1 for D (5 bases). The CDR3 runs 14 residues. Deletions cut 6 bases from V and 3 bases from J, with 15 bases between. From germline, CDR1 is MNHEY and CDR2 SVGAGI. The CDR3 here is CASRPIDRFYEQYF. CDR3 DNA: TGTGCCAGCAGACCAATAGACAGATTCTACGAGCAGTACTTC.

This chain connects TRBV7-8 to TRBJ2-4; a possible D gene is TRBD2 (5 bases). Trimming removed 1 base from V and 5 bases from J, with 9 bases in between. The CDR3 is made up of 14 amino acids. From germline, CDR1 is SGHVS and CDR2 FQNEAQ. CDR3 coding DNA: TGTGCCAGCAGCTTAGGAGGGTTTGAAAACATTCAGTACTTC. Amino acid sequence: CASSLGGFENIQYF. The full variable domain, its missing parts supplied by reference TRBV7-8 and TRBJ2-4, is GAGVSQSPRYKVAKRGQDVALRCDPISGHVSLFWYQQALGQGPEFLTYFQNEAQLDKSGLPSDRFFAERPEGSVSTLKIQRTQQEDSAVYLCASSLGGFENIQYFGAGTRLSVL.

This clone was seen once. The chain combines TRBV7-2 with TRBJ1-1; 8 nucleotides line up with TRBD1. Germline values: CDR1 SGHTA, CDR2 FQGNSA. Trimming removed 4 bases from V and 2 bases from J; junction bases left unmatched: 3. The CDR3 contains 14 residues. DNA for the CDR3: TGTGCCAGCAGCTCCCAGGGGGCAAACACTGAAGCTTTCTTT. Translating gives CASSSQGANTEAFF.

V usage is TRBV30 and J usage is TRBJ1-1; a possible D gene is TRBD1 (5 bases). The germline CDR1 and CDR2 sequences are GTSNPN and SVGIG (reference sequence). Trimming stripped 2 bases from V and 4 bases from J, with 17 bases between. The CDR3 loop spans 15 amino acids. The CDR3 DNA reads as TGTGCCTGGAGTATGAGGCCGGAGCAGGGCACTGAAGCTTTCTTT. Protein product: CAWSMRPEQGTEAFF. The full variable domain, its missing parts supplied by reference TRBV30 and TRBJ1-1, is SQTIHQWPATLVQPVGSPLSLECTVEGTSNPNLYWYRQAAGRGLQLLFYSVGIGQISSEVPQNLSASRPQDRQFILSSKKLLLSDSGFYLCAWSMRPEQGTEAFFGQGTRLTVV.